The T cell receptor beta chain under discussion was sequenced for a study of T cells in Graves' hyperthyroidism and ophthalmopathy. General study results and limits: Ophthalmopathy got predicted by the model a median 6.5 months before its onset. Most thyroid-expanded clonotypes above 0.001 were also found in blood.

The CDR3 is 13 amino acids. CDR1 is MGHDK and CDR2 is SYGVNS in the germline V gene. Trimming removed 8 bases from V and 3 bases from J, with 11 bases in between. TCR beta CDR3 region amplification was performed from RNA transcripts. The primer set for the first-round RT-PCR of the TCR CDR3 was HTBI. TCRdb redid the calling of the multiplex PCR reads with MiXCR, one entry per CDR3 protein. The table includes over 650,000 distinct CDR3 sequences, roughly 46% detected once. Comment on this clonotype: Its antigen is not identified.

The sequenced sample was peripheral blood or thyroid tissue (not recorded which). The chain joins TRBV25-1 to TRBJ1-5; D call uncertain. The receptor's source is an adult man with Graves' disease, either hyperthyroidism or ophthalmopathy (not recorded which). The CDR3 nucleotides read TGTGCCAGCGCCGGGCAGCTCAATCAGCCCCAGCATTTT. As protein: CASAGQLNQPQHF.